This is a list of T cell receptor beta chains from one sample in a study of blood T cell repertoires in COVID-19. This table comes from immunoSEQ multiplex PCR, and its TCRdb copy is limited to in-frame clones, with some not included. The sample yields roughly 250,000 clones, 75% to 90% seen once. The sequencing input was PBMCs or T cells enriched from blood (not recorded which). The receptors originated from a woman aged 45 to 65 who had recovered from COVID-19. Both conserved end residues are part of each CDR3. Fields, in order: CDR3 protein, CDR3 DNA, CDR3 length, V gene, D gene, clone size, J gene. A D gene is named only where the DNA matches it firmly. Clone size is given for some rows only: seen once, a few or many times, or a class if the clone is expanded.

CASSESSGGGGYGYTF | TGTGCCAGCAGTGAATCGTCCGGAGGCGGTGGCTATGGCTACACCTTC | 16 | TRBV6-1 | - | - | TRBJ1-2
CSASPWGGQETQYF | TGCAGTGCTAGTCCCTGGGGAGGGCAAGAGACCCAGTACTTC | 14 | TRBV20-1 | TRBD2 | few | TRBJ2-5
CASSKGVVEKLFF | TGTGCCAGCAGTAAGGGAGTAGTTGAAAAACTGTTTTTT | 13 | TRBV28 | - | - | TRBJ1-4
CSAAGESSRVQFF | TGCAGCGCTGCGGGTGAGTCTTCAAGGGTGCAGTTCTTC | 13 | TRBV29-1 | - | - | TRBJ2-1
CASSSDREGSRQPQHF | TGTGCCAGCAGCTCGGACAGGGAAGGTTCCCGTCAGCCCCAGCATTTT | 16 | TRBV7-2 | TRBD1 | - | TRBJ1-5
CASSLGDRVEQYF | TGTGCCAGCAGCTTAGGGGACAGGGTCGAGCAGTACTTC | 13 | TRBV13 | TRBD1 | - | TRBJ2-7
CASSQGLAEHTGELFF | TGTGCCAGCAGCCAAGGACTAGCGGAGCACACCGGGGAGCTGTTTTTT | 16 | TRBV3-1/TRBV3-2 | TRBD2 | - | TRBJ2-2
CASTMQGEAFF | TGTGCCAGCACCATGCAGGGTGAAGCTTTCTTT | 11 | TRBV28 | - | - | TRBJ1-1
CATGDRVGNEQYF | TGTGCCACAGGAGACAGGGTCGGCAACGAGCAGTACTTC | 13 | TRBV3-1/TRBV3-2 | TRBD1 | - | TRBJ2-7
CASSWGLADSSYEQYF | TGTGCCAGCAGCTGGGGACTAGCCGACAGCTCCTACGAGCAGTACTTC | 16 | TRBV7-8 | TRBD2 | once | TRBJ2-7
CASSARGTYGYTF | TGTGCCAGCAGCGCCAGGGGAACCTATGGCTACACCTTC | 13 | TRBV11-2 | - | - | TRBJ1-2
CASSYSPTGNYGYTF | TGTGCCAGCAGTTACTCCCCGACAGGGAACTATGGCTACACCTTC | 15 | TRBV6-5 | TRBD1 | once | TRBJ1-2
CASSRGQGEGEQYF | TGTGCCAGCAGCCGGGGACAGGGGGAGGGCGAGCAGTACTTC | 14 | TRBV27 | TRBD1 | - | TRBJ2-7
CASSPLGSSYEQYF | TGTGCCAGCAGCCCGCTCGGGAGTTCCTACGAGCAGTACTTC | 14 | TRBV9 | - | - | TRBJ2-7
CSARAGDTQGF | TGCAGTGCTAGAGCCGGGGACACCCAGGGCTTC | 11 | TRBV20-1 | - | - | TRBJ2-7
CASSPTDSYNEQFF | TGTGCCAGCTCGCCAACCGACAGTTACAATGAGCAGTTCTTC | 14 | TRBV18 | - | few | TRBJ2-1
CASRGQGIYEQYF | TGTGCCAGCAGAGGACAGGGCATCTACGAGCAGTACTTC | 13 | TRBV11-2 | TRBD1 | - | TRBJ2-7
CASRSGAGNQPQHF | TGCGCCAGCAGAAGCGGGGCGGGCAATCAGCCCCAGCATTTT | 14 | TRBV10-1 | - | - | TRBJ1-5
CASSRRAAEDTEAFF | TGTGCCAGCTCACGGCGGGCAGCCGAGGACACTGAAGCTTTCTTT | 15 | TRBV18 | - | - | TRBJ1-1
CASSIQGTLGEKLFF | TGTGCCAGTAGTATACAGGGGACCCTTGGCGAAAAACTGTTTTTT | 15 | TRBV19 | - | - | TRBJ1-4
CASSAETGNNQPQHF | TGCGCCAGCAGCGCTGAGACAGGGAACAATCAGCCCCAGCATTTT | 15 | TRBV5-1 | TRBD1 | - | TRBJ1-5
CATSSNSGDTQYF | TGTGCCACCAGCAGTAACAGCGGAGATACGCAGTATTTT | 13 | TRBV15 | - | - | TRBJ2-3
CSTGPRDGHGYTF | TGCTCAACCGGCCCCAGGGATGGTCATGGCTACACCTTC | 13 | TRBV14 | - | few | TRBJ1-2
CASSPEGLAEYEQYF | TGCGCCAGCAGCCCGGAGGGTTTAGCAGAGTACGAGCAGTACTTC | 15 | TRBV5-1 | - | - | TRBJ2-7
CASSREAYGEQYF | TGTGCCAGCAGTCGGGAAGCCTACGGGGAGCAGTACTTC | 13 | TRBV6-5 | - | - | TRBJ2-7
CASSISGDSNQPQHF | TGTGCCAGTAGTATATCCGGGGATAGCAATCAGCCCCAGCATTTT | 15 | TRBV19 | - | - | TRBJ1-5
CASSFGQGNYRFEQFF | TGTGCCAGCAGCTTCGGCCAGGGCAATTATCGGTTCGAGCAGTTCTTC | 16 | TRBV7-9 | - | - | TRBJ2-1
CASSFDLQETQYF | TGTGCCAGCAGCTTCGACTTGCAAGAGACCCAGTACTTC | 13 | TRBV3-1/TRBV3-2 | - | few | TRBJ2-5
CASSQRGSGDTIYF | TGTGCCAGCAGCCAGAGGGGATCGGGAGACACCATATATTTT | 14 | TRBV3-1/TRBV3-2 | - | - | TRBJ1-3
CASRPREVRMNTEAFF | TGTGCCAGTAGACCCAGGGAGGTCAGGATGAACACTGAAGCTTTCTTT | 16 | TRBV19 | - | - | TRBJ1-1
CASRHRWGSETQYF | TGTGCCAGCAGGCACCGTTGGGGCAGCGAGACCCAGTACTTC | 14 | TRBV28 | - | few | TRBJ2-5
CATRPGLAALSSYNEQFF | TGTGCCACCCGTCCGGGACTAGCGGCCCTTAGCTCCTACAATGAGCAGTTCTTC | 18 | TRBV27 | TRBD2 | - | TRBJ2-1
CASSRRTVTSSYTQYF | TGTGCCAGCAGCCGAAGGACTGTTACTAGCTCCTATACGCAGTATTTT | 16 | TRBV7-9 | - | - | TRBJ2-3
CSVEAGTYEQYF | TGCAGCGTCGAAGCGGGGACCTACGAGCAGTACTTC | 12 | TRBV29-1 | TRBD2 | - | TRBJ2-7
CASSSGFGYTF | TGTGCCAGCAGCTCAGGGTTTGGCTACACCTTC | 11 | TRBV5-4 | - | - | TRBJ1-2
CASRTTSQETQYF | TGTGCCAGCCGAACGACTAGCCAAGAGACCCAGTACTTC | 13 | TRBV25-1 | - | - | TRBJ2-5
CASSLTRQGADTQYF | TGTGCCAGCAGCTTAACGCGGCAGGGGGCAGATACGCAGTATTTT | 15 | TRBV7-3 | TRBD1 | - | TRBJ2-3
CASKGRRVTGELFF | TGCGCCAGCAAGGGCAGGAGGGTCACCGGGGAGCTGTTTTTT | 14 | TRBV23-1 | - | - | TRBJ2-2
CASSFWDRNEQYF | TGTGCCAGCAGTTTTTGGGACAGAAACGAGCAGTACTTC | 13 | TRBV28 | TRBD1 | - | TRBJ2-7
CASPRGGTSYGYTF | TGTGCCAGCCCGAGGGGAGGAACCTCCTATGGCTACACCTTC | 14 | TRBV19 | - | - | TRBJ1-2
CASSMRLNQPQHF | TGTGCCAGTAGTATGAGACTAAATCAGCCCCAGCATTTT | 13 | TRBV19 | - | - | TRBJ1-5
CASTPDRFYGYTF | TGTGCCAGTACCCCGGACAGATTCTATGGCTACACCTTC | 13 | TRBV19 | - | - | TRBJ1-2
CASSEGTGLLANYGYTF | TGTGCCAGCAGCGAAGGAACAGGGCTGCTAGCTAACTATGGCTACACCTTC | 17 | TRBV16 | - | - | TRBJ1-2
CASSPGYEQYF | TGTGCCAGCAGCCCCGGGTACGAGCAGTACTTC | 11 | TRBV7-2 | - | - | TRBJ2-7
CASSQGLAGEYDEQFF | TGTGCCAGCAGCCAAGGACTAGCGGGAGAATACGATGAGCAGTTCTTC | 16 | TRBV4-2 | TRBD2 | - | TRBJ2-1
CASTRTGPREQYF | TGTGCCAGCACCCGGACAGGGCCGCGCGAGCAGTACTTC | 13 | TRBV2 | TRBD1 | - | TRBJ2-7